A single sample is the source of the 6 T cell receptor beta chains below, sequenced in a study of molecular identifiers for immune sequencing clone quantification. MiXCR, run by TCRdb on the PCR reads, gives a single entry per CDR3 protein. This sample yields about 640,000 distinct CDR3 sequences, of which just under 20% are seen a single time; under 0.95% belongs to the top ten. Sequences were obtained from naive CD8+ T cells from blood, with Jurkat cell RNA spiked in. Subset: FACS-sorted CD8+CD4-CCR7+CD45RA+ naive T cells. These receptors were taken from a human donor in good health. Some libraries in this study had Jurkat cell RNA spiked in.

This clonotype came up many times. This chain uses TRBV30 with TRBJ2-2; D perhaps matches TRBD1 (5 bases). The CDR3 runs to 15 residues. The V end was cut by 0 bases, the J end by 1 base, with 9 bases between. Germline CDR1 reads GTSNPN; CDR2 reads SVGIG (reference sequence). DNA for the CDR3: TGTGCCTGGAGTGTGGGGCAGGGGAACACCGGGGAGCTGTTTTTT. Translation: CAWSVGQGNTGELFF.

V and J are TRBV7-9 and TRBJ2-7, with 13 bases fitting TRBD2. Germline V lookup: CDR1 SEHNR, CDR2 FQNEAQ (reference sequence). The CDR3 totals 15 residues. Germline trimming cut 6 bases from V and 3 bases from J; bases unmatched to any gene: 5. The CDR3 region is CASSWTSGSGYEQYF. DNA of the CDR3: TGTGCCAGCAGTTGGACTAGCGGGAGTGGCTACGAGCAGTACTTC.

This chain links TRBV6-2 or TRBV6-3 with TRBJ2-1; D could derive from TRBD1 or TRBD2 (5 bases each). Germline values: CDR1 MNHEY, CDR2 SVGEGT. The CDR3 is made up of 16 amino acids. V was pared by 0 bases and J by 5 bases, with 14 bases between. CDR3 in amino acids: CASSYSMGRSHNEQFF. CDR3 DNA: TGTGCCAGCAGTTACTCGATGGGACGGAGCCACAATGAGCAGTTCTTC.

The table lists this clonotype with many counts. The V call is TRBV4-3, the J call TRBJ2-5; D call uncertain. The CDR3 consists of 13 residues. The germline V gene encodes CDR1 LGHNA and CDR2 YSLEER. V shed 5 bases and J shed 5 bases, with 12 bases lying between them. In DNA form, the CDR3 reads TGCGCCAGCAGCGATGCCCCCTTTGAGACCCAGTACTTC. Translated, it gives CASSDAPFETQYF.

This clonotype showed up many times. The V gene is TRBV19, the J gene TRBJ2-4; D may be TRBD1 or TRBD2 (5 bases each). Per the germline V gene, CDR1 is LNHDA and CDR2 is SQIVND (reference sequence). This CDR3 comprises 21 residues. Trimming shortened V by 5 bases and J by 1 base, and 30 bases separated the two germline ends. CDR3 DNA: TGTGCCAGTAGTCGGCGTTCACAGGCCAAAATTAAGGACTTGGCCAAAAACATTCAGTACTTC. It encodes CASSRRSQAKIKDLAKNIQYF.

This clonotype has a handful of counts. Relative to the germline gene, one junction end is altered; a read error may explain this. This sequence joins TRBV4-3 and TRBJ2-2, with D possibly TRBD2 on 7 matching bases. The CDR3 runs 15 residues. Per germline, CDR1 LGHNA and CDR2 YSLEER. The CDR3 loop is CASSQDGGGPLGLLF. For the CDR3, the DNA is TGCGCCAGCAGCCAAGATGGGGGGGGCCCGCTTGGGCTGCTTTTT.